Shown below are 31 T cell receptor beta chains from a single sample sequenced in a study of T cell responses to AZD1222 COVID-19 vaccine. Assay: immunoSEQ multiplex PCR; the TCRdb copy retains only in-frame clones and omits some. The sample carries about 220,000 clones, 85% to 95% recorded once. The input for sequencing was peripheral blood, taken on day 0 of MenACWY control vaccination. The receptors shown here come from an adult in good health.

The chain recombines TRBV6-8 with TRBJ2-5; D tentatively fits TRBD1 or TRBD2 (6 bases each). Per the germline V gene, CDR1 is MNHGY and CDR2 is SAAAGT. The CDR3 length is 12 residues. Trimming cost V 11 bases and J 5 bases, with 15 bases left between them. The CDR3 here is CAGGTGRETQYF. In DNA, the CDR3 is TGTGCCGGCGGCACAGGGAGGGAGACCCAGTACTTC.

The rearrangement links TRBV28 to TRBJ1-4, with 9 bases lining up with TRBD1. Trimming took 10 bases from V and 8 from J; bases not matched to a gene: 5. The length of the CDR3 is 12 residues. The germline V gene has CDR1 MDHEN and CDR2 SYDVKM. The CDR3 DNA reads as TGTGCCACCGGGACAGGGAGCGAAAAACTGTTTTTT. It translates to CATGTGSEKLFF.

The chain uses TRBV9 and TRBJ2-1, with 11 nucleotides matching TRBD2. The CDR3 runs 18 residues. Germline V CDR1 and CDR2: SGDLS, YYNGEE. V gave up 3 bases and J gave up 2 bases; unmatched junction bases: 10. CDR3 sequence (DNA): TGTGCCAGCAGCGCTACTAGCGGGGGCGCAACGGCCTACAATGAGCAGTTCTTC. This encodes CASSATSGGATAYNEQFF.

The CDR3 sequence is CASSLEVVAEAFF. As DNA, the CDR3 is TGCGCCAGCAGCTTGGAGGTCGTCGCTGAAGCTTTCTTT. This chain links TRBV5-1 with TRBJ1-1, with no clear D. CDR1 SGHRS and CDR2 YFSETQ come from the germline V gene. The CDR3 is 13 amino acids. Between the trimmed V and J ends, which lost 0 bases and 6 bases, there was a span of 9 bases.

The rearrangement uses TRBV21-1 and TRBJ1-2. TRBV21-1 is assigned pseudogene status. CDR3 length: 14 residues. CDR3 coding DNA: TGTGCCAACCCCGAAAGGCCGGCCACATATGGCTACACCTTC. Translated, it gives CANPERPATYGYTF.

The rearrangement links TRBV12-2 to TRBJ1-1; the DNA was not used to check the table's D call, TRBD1. TRBV12-2 is assigned pseudogene status. This CDR3 comprises 14 residues. This chain's CDR3 is CASRQVGPNTEAFF. CDR3 DNA: TGTGCAAGTCGCCAGGTTGGTCCGAACACTGAAGCTTTCTTT.

The chain employs TRBV29-1 and TRBJ2-1, with D possibly TRBD2 on 5 matching bases. Deletions cut 6 bases from V and 0 bases from J, with 15 bases between. The CDR3 consists of 15 residues. Germline-derived CDR1 and CDR2 are SQVTM and ANQGSEA. The CDR3 is CSVDRGAASYNEQFF. The DNA of the CDR3 is TGCAGCGTCGACCGGGGAGCGGCCTCCTACAATGAGCAGTTCTTC.

The rearrangement joins TRBV19 to TRBJ2-7; TRBD2 might be the D (6 bases). This CDR3 has 14 residues. V was cut by 5 bases and J by 5 bases, with 16 bases left in between. Germline assignment: CDR1 LNHDA and CDR2 SQIVND (reference sequence). The CDR3 loop is CASSPGGISNEQYF. The CDR3 DNA reads as TGTGCCAGTAGTCCCGGGGGTATAAGTAACGAGCAGTACTTC.

V gene TRBV29-1 combines with J gene TRBJ1-2; no clear D. V dropped 0 bases and J dropped 8 bases, with 1 base sitting between them. The germline V gene encodes CDR1 SQVTM and CDR2 ANQGSEA. This CDR3 is built from 9 residues. CDR3 nucleotides: TGCAGCGTTGAAGAGGGCTACACCTTC. Translated, it gives CSVEEGYTF. The whole variable domain, filled in from reference TRBV29-1 and TRBJ1-2, reads SAVISQKPSRDICQRGTSLTIQCQVDSQVTMMFWYRQQPGQSLTLIATANQGSEATYESGFVIDKFPISRPNLTFSTLTVSNMSPEDSSIYLCSVEEGYTFGSGTRLTVV.

This clone was seen only a few times. This chain uses TRBV4-3 with TRBJ2-7, with D tentatively TRBD2 (6 bases). CDR3 length equals 15 residues. The germline gives CDR1 LGHNA, CDR2 YSLEER. V was pared by 2 bases and J by 5 bases, with 16 bases between. The CDR3 reads CASSQSVGGDHEQYF. The CDR3 DNA reads TGCGCCAGCAGCCAATCTGTAGGAGGGGACCACGAGCAGTACTTC.

The chain links TRBV2 to TRBJ1-1; 7 nucleotides match TRBD1. With 3 bases clipped from V and 5 bases from J, the junction kept 3 bases outside the gene matches. Per germline, CDR1 SNHLY and CDR2 FYNNEI. This CDR3 region has 13 residues. The CDR3 DNA reads TGTGCCAGCAGTGACAGGGGGAGGACTGAAGCTTTCTTT. As protein: CASSDRGRTEAFF. Based on the CDR3 plus reference TRBV2 and TRBJ1-1, the full variable domain is EPEVTQTPSHQVTQMGQEVILRCVPISNHLYFYWYRQILGQKVEFLVSFYNNEISEKSEIFDDQFSVERPDGSNFTLKIRSTKLEDSAMYFCASSDRGRTEAFFGQGTRLTVV.

This clone has just one count. This chain's CDR3 is CSVAAGVRNEQYF. The CDR3 nucleotides are TGCAGCGTTGCTGCAGGGGTGAGGAACGAGCAGTACTTC. V and J are TRBV29-1 and TRBJ2-7; TRBD1 is a possible D gene (6 bases). CDR3 size: 13 residues. V lost 4 bases and J 5 bases, leaving 15 bases between the germline ends. Germline V gene lookup returns CDR1 SQVTM and CDR2 ANQGSEA.

The chain uses TRBV18 and TRBJ1-4; unclear D gene. This CDR3 has 14 residues. The V end lost 1 base, the J end lost 8 bases, and 11 bases lay between the germline ends. CDR1 and CDR2 (germline): KGHSH, LQKENI. CDR3 DNA: TGTGCCAGCTCACCACGGGGTAGTGCGGAAAAACTGTTTTTT. This sequence encodes CASSPRGSAEKLFF.

This chain links TRBV7-8 with TRBJ2-3; D is possibly TRBD2 (8 bases). This CDR3 region has 15 residues. CDR1 and CDR2 (germline): SGHVS, FQNEAQ. With 3 bases removed from V and 2 bases from J, the gap between germline ends came to 12 bases. CDR3 amino acids: CASSFSGTATDTQYF. In nucleotides, the CDR3 is TGTGCCAGCAGCTTTAGCGGGACAGCCACAGATACGCAGTATTTT.

This chain joins TRBV5-6 and TRBJ1-2; weak D call: TRBD1 (5 bases). CDR3 length: 16 amino acids. The V and J ends lost 1 base and 4 bases respectively, with 17 bases between them. Germline values: CDR1 SGHDT, CDR2 YYEEEE. The CDR3 region is CASSLTGTPEGYGYTF. CDR3 in DNA: TGTGCCAGCAGCTTGACCGGGACCCCCGAGGGCTATGGCTACACCTTC.

The DNA for the CDR3 is TGTGCCAGCAGCCAAGCCCGACAGGGGTGGGACTCACCCCTCCACTTT. Amino acids: CASSQARQGWDSPLHF. The V and J genes are TRBV11-2 and TRBJ1-6, with 8 bases matching TRBD1. J gave up 10 bases and V 5 bases, and 13 bases lay outside the gene matches. Per the germline V gene, CDR1 is SGHAT and CDR2 is FQNNGV. This CDR3 is 16 amino acids long.

This chain joins TRBV19 and TRBJ1-2; D is unresolved. The V and J ends lost 8 bases and 4 bases respectively, with 14 bases between them. The CDR3 is made up of 13 amino acids. CDR1 and CDR2 (germline): LNHDA, SQIVND (reference sequence). Written as DNA, the CDR3 is TGTGCCAGTCGGCGCTCTGTAGCCTATGGCTACACCTTC. Translation gives CASRRSVAYGYTF.

The chain couples TRBV5-1 to TRBJ2-7, with TRBD1 identical over 7 bases. Germline V gene data show CDR1 as SGHRS and CDR2 as YFSETQ. CDR3 length: 16 amino acids. J lost 6 bases, V lost 1 base, and 13 bases had no gene match. CDR3 in amino acids: CASSLSIDRVLPEQYF. CDR3 nucleotides: TGCGCCAGCAGCTTGAGCATTGACAGGGTACTCCCCGAGCAGTACTTC.

The chain couples TRBV18 to TRBJ2-3, with 12 bases that match TRBD2. After removal of 3 bases from V and 1 base from J, the junction contained 5 bases not matched to a gene. The germline V gene encodes CDR1 KGHSH and CDR2 LQKENI. This CDR3 contains 17 residues. The CDR3 loop is CASSPMTSGGGTDTQYF. The CDR3 DNA is TGTGCCAGCTCACCTATGACTAGCGGGGGTGGCACAGATACGCAGTATTTT.

This chain links TRBV7-2 with TRBJ1-6; D gene uncertain. The CDR3 sequence is 15 residues long. Trimming removed 6 bases at V and 11 bases at J, with 20 bases between. The germline V gene has CDR1 SGHTA and CDR2 FQGNSA. The CDR3 sequence is CASRQTRTLPAPLHF. The CDR3 DNA follows: TGTGCCAGCAGACAAACCCGGACTCTCCCGGCACCCCTCCACTTT.

The V call is TRBV7-8, the J call TRBJ1-2, with TRBD1 as a possible D gene (6 bases). This CDR3 contains 15 residues. V lost 3 bases and J 2 bases, leaving 13 bases between the germline ends. CDR1 is SGHVS and CDR2 is FQNEAQ in the germline V gene. CDR3: CASSLRTAKNYGYTF. The CDR3 DNA reads TGTGCCAGCAGCTTGAGGACAGCAAAAAACTATGGCTACACCTTC.

The genes are TRBV5-8 and TRBJ1-5, with D possibly TRBD1 on 5 matching bases. The CDR3 is 17 amino acids. Per germline, CDR1 SGHTS and CDR2 YDEGEE. Deletions cut 1 base from V and 0 bases from J, with 14 bases between. CDR3 nucleotides: TGTGCCAGCAGCTTGACGTCCGGGGGGTATAGCAATCAGCCCCAGCATTTT. Translating it yields CASSLTSGGYSNQPQHF.

The V and J genes are TRBV10-3 and TRBJ2-7; 10 bases match TRBD1. Germline V gives CDR1 ENHRY, CDR2 SYGVKD. The trim removed 10 bases at V and 3 bases at J, leaving 6 bases unmatched. This CDR3 is built from 13 residues. Written as DNA, the CDR3 is TGTGCCACCGAGCGGACAGGGGGCTACGAGCAGTACTTC. Translating gives CATERTGGYEQYF.

CDR3 amino acids: CASSLLGTGGNSPLHF. As DNA, the CDR3 is TGTGCCAGCAGCCTCCTAGGGACAGGGGGTAATTCACCCCTCCACTTT. This chain joins TRBV3-1 (or the pseudogene TRBV3-2) and TRBJ1-6; 11 positions agree with TRBD1. Germline V gene lookup returns CDR1 LGHDT and CDR2 YNNKEL (reference sequence). CDR3 length: 16 amino acids. With 4 bases clipped from V and 6 bases from J, the junction kept 5 bases outside the gene matches.

The chain uses TRBV20-1 and TRBJ2-3; D is uncertain. The CDR3 is made up of 11 amino acids. The germline CDR1 and CDR2 sequences are DFQATT and SNEGSKA (reference sequence). V lost 8 bases to trimming and J lost 4 bases, with 10 bases between them. The CDR3 nucleotides read TGCAGTCCTCTCACCTCAGATACGCAGTATTTT. Translating gives CSPLTSDTQYF.

As to this clone: In the same sample, other DNA sequences code for this CDR3. The CDR3 sequence is CASSLGGPYNEQFF. The CDR3, as DNA: TGCGCCAGCAGCTTGGGGGGGCCCTACAATGAGCAGTTCTTC. The chain couples TRBV5-1 to TRBJ2-1; a weak D match, TRBD1 (6 bases). V lost 0 bases and J 2 bases, leaving 6 bases between the germline ends. CDR1 and CDR2 from the germline V gene are SGHRS and YFSETQ. The CDR3 runs to 14 residues.

The CDR3, as DNA: TGTGCCAGCAGCTTGGAACAGGGTTTCTACTACGAGCAGTACTTC. Its translation: CASSLEQGFYYEQYF. V gene TRBV5-8 combines with J gene TRBJ2-7; TRBD1 might be the D (6 bases). The V end was cut by 0 bases, the J end by 3 bases, with 13 bases between. Germline loops: CDR1 SGHTS, CDR2 YDEGEE. The CDR3 runs 15 residues.

This sequence joins TRBV3-1 (or the pseudogene TRBV3-2) and TRBJ2-2, with 7 bases identical to TRBD2. Germline V gene sequence: CDR1 LGHDT, CDR2 YNNKEL (reference sequence). CDR3 size: 16 residues. With V trimmed by 5 bases and J by 4 bases, 10 bases remained unmatched. This CDR3 reads CASSLTSSGPTGELFF. CDR3 nucleotides: TGTGCCAGCAGCTTGACTAGCTCAGGACCCACCGGGGAGCTGTTTTTT.

This clone was detected once. The CDR3 region has the DNA TGTGCCAGCAGTTTAAGGATGGCGGGTTGGGTTAGCGGGGACACAGATACGCAGTATTTT. Its protein product is CASSLRMAGWVSGDTDTQYF. V usage is TRBV27 and J usage is TRBJ2-3; 8 nucleotides align to TRBD2. In germline, CDR1 is MNHEY, CDR2 SMNVEV (reference sequence). V lost 2 bases to trimming and J lost 2 bases; unmatched junction nucleotides: 18. The CDR3 runs to 20 residues.

This chain connects TRBV30 to TRBJ1-2; TRBD1 might be the D (5 bases). Trimming took 3 bases from V and 6 from J, leaving 14 bases between them. The length of the CDR3 is 13 residues. In germline, CDR1 is GTSNPN, CDR2 SVGIG (reference sequence). CDR3 nucleotide sequence: TGTGCCTGGAGACGGACAAAGGGAAATGGCTACACCTTC. Amino acid sequence: CAWRRTKGNGYTF.

The gene calls are TRBV11-2 and TRBJ2-5; D is uncertain. CDR3 length: 11 residues. V was clipped by 5 bases and J by 0 bases, with 1 base between them. CDR1 SGHAT and CDR2 FQNNGV come from the germline V gene. CDR3 in amino acids: CASSDQETQYF. DNA for the CDR3: TGTGCCAGCAGCGACCAAGAGACCCAGTACTTC.